The 23 T cell receptor beta chains below come from one sample, sequenced in a study of CD8 T cells in ankylosing spondylitis listed by TCRdb under 2017. Library generation was performed with 5' RACE. The sample was run on an Illumina HiSeq 2500. Starting from the raw public reads, TCRdb applied fastp trimming at Q25, assembled clones with MiXCR and retained in-frame beta chains. Every CDR3 protein is listed once, alongside the most common genes and DNA of its rows. The sample table shows 150,000 to 200,000 distinct CDR3 sequences, and roughly 34% are seen once. About 6.3% of the sample is in the top ten clones. Sequencing was carried out using synovial fluid, either unsorted or a sorted T cell fraction (not recorded which). The receptors shown here come from a male donor with ankylosing spondylitis.

V usage is TRBV12-3 or TRBV12-4 and J usage is TRBJ1-5, with unresolved D. The CDR3 sequence is 15 residues long. V shed 1 base and J shed 1 base, with 8 bases lying between them. As DNA, the CDR3 is TGTGCCAGCAGTTTAGTAGGGATGAGCAATCAGCCCCAGCATTTT. Its translation: CASSLVGMSNQPQHF.

The CDR3 loop is CASSRGSKNIQYF. The CDR3 nucleotides are TGTGCCAGCTCGCGGGGATCCAAAAACATTCAGTACTTC. The chain joins TRBV2 to TRBJ2-4; D possibly corresponds to TRBD2 (6 bases). This CDR3 is 13 amino acids long. Germline-derived CDR1 and CDR2 are SNHLY and FYNNEI. Trimming shortened V by 8 bases and J by 2 bases, and 10 bases separated the two germline ends.

CDR3 nucleotides: TGTGCCAGCAGCCAAGATTCTTTGATTGCGGACATCTATGGCTACACCTTC. Its translation: CASSQDSLIADIYGYTF. The rearrangement links TRBV3-1 to TRBJ1-2, with D tentatively TRBD1 (5 bases). The ends were cut back, 0 bases at V and 4 bases at J, with 18 bases in the middle. Per the germline V gene, CDR1 is LGHDT and CDR2 is YNNKEL (reference sequence). This CDR3 spans 17 amino acids.

The V gene is TRBV4-3, the J gene TRBJ1-2; D uncertain. Trimming removed 2 bases at V and 7 bases at J, with 17 bases between. This CDR3 has 15 amino acids. Germline CDR1 is LGHNA and CDR2 is YSLEER. The CDR3 nucleotides are TGCGCCAGCAGCCAAACTAGGGAATCGATGGCTGGCTACACCTTC. Residues: CASSQTRESMAGYTF.

The J gene is TRBJ1-2, the V gene TRBV5-1, with a possible D match to TRBD1 (6 bases). The CDR3 loop spans 14 amino acids. Germline CDR1 reads SGHRS; CDR2 reads YFSETQ. Trimming left V 0 bases short and J 2 bases short, with 8 bases between. The CDR3 region has the DNA TGCGCCAGCAGCTTGGGGACAGCGAACTATGGCTACACCTTC. It translates to CASSLGTANYGYTF.

This clonotype was seen a handful of times. The CDR3 coding sequence is TGTGCCAGCAGCTTCTCCCTTAGCACTGAAGCTTTCTTT. Protein sequence: CASSFSLSTEAFF. This chain connects TRBV7-3 to TRBJ1-1; D unresolved. The CDR3 runs to 13 residues. V lost 3 bases and J lost 4, with 9 bases in between. Germline CDR1 reads SGHTA; CDR2 reads FQGTGA.

This clonotype showed up just a few times. This chain uses TRBV5-1 with TRBJ1-4, with TRBD1 matching over 7 bases. The CDR3 extends over 17 amino acids. After removal of 4 bases from V and 3 bases from J, the junction contained 12 bases not matched to a gene. Germline values: CDR1 SGHRS, CDR2 YFSETQ. In DNA form, the CDR3 reads TGCGCCAGCAGCCCCCGGGACAGCTCAGCGGCTAATGAAAAACTGTTTTTT. Its protein product is CASSPRDSSAANEKLFF. Full variable domain (outside the CDR3, taken from reference TRBV5-1 and TRBJ1-4): KAGVTQTPRYLIKTRGQQVTLSCSPISGHRSVSWYQQTPGQGLQFLFEYFSETQRNKGNFPGRFSGRQFSNSRSEMNVSTLELGDSALYLCASSPRDSSAANEKLFFGSGTQLSVL.

This chain uses TRBV2 with TRBJ2-1; 8 positions match TRBD2. Trimming removed 8 bases from V and 9 bases from J; junction bases left unmatched: 9. Germline CDR1 SNHLY, CDR2 FYNNEI. CDR3 size: 13 residues. In DNA, the CDR3 is TGTGCCAGCGCGGGACTAGGAGCTTCTGAGCAGTTCTTC. It codes for CASAGLGASEQFF.

This clonotype was recorded many times. The rearrangement uses TRBV28 and TRBJ2-7; D gene uncertain. CDR1 is MDHEN and CDR2 is SYDVKM in the germline V gene. This CDR3 has 13 amino acids. V was trimmed by 3 bases and J by 7 bases, leaving 13 bases between them. CDR3 coding DNA: TGTGCCAGCAGTTTGGCACCCTCCGGGGAGCAGTACTTC. This sequence encodes CASSLAPSGEQYF.

This clonotype turned up a few times. The chain couples TRBV7-6 to TRBJ1-5; D is unresolved. V dropped 5 bases and J dropped 0 bases, with 14 bases sitting between them. Germline assignment: CDR1 SGHVS and CDR2 FNYEAQ. The CDR3 is 16 residues long. CDR3 DNA sequence: TGTGCCAGCAGCCCCAAGGGTCAGCTTAGCAATCAGCCCCAGCATTTT. It specifies CASSPKGQLSNQPQHF.

The chain is built from TRBV20-1 and TRBJ2-3, with D perhaps TRBD2 (6 bases). The V gene's germline CDR1 is DFQATT and CDR2 SNEGSKA (reference sequence). Trimming stripped 4 bases from V and 5 bases from J, with 16 bases between. The CDR3 is 14 residues long. DNA of the CDR3: TGCAGTGCTATTAGGCGGGATGGGGAAGATACGCAGTATTTT. It encodes CSAIRRDGEDTQYF.

The table lists this clonotype with a few counts. This sequence joins TRBV20-1 and TRBJ2-7; D gene unclear. The CDR3 is made up of 15 amino acids. Germline lookup yields CDR1 DFQATT and CDR2 SNEGSKA (reference sequence). Trimming left V 3 bases short and J 0 bases short, with 15 bases between. The CDR3, as DNA: TGCAGTGCTAGTTCTGCGGCCTTTAGCTCCTACGAGCAGTACTTC. The encoded protein is CSASSAAFSSYEQYF.

The chain recombines TRBV15 with TRBJ1-1; D is undetermined. The germline gives CDR1 LNHNV, CDR2 YYDKDF (reference sequence). The CDR3 sequence is 15 residues long. V lost 5 bases and J lost 2, with 15 bases in between. The CDR3 nucleotides are TGTGCCACCAGCGGGGATAGAAGGCTTAACACTGAAGCTTTCTTT. It is translated as CATSGDRRLNTEAFF. Full variable domain (missing parts from reference TRBV15 and TRBJ1-1): DAMVIQNPRYQVTQFGKPVTLSCSQTLNHNVMYWYQQKSSQAPKLLFHYYDKDFNNEADTPDNFQSRRPNTSFCFLDIRSPGLGDTAMYLCATSGDRRLNTEAFFGQGTRLTVV.

Only a few counts were recorded for this clonotype. The rearrangement joins TRBV20-1 to TRBJ2-5; D gene ambiguous. The germline V and J ends were trimmed by 0 bases and 3 bases, with 14 bases remaining between them. CDR3 length equals 15 residues. Germline lookup yields CDR1 DFQATT and CDR2 SNEGSKA (reference sequence). The CDR3 reads CSARDLRQAEETQYF. The CDR3 DNA is TGCAGTGCTAGAGATCTTAGGCAGGCCGAAGAGACCCAGTACTTC.

In this sample, this clonotype turned up many times. The chain uses TRBV5-6 and TRBJ1-3, with D unresolved. V lost 4 bases to trimming and J lost 0 bases, with 8 bases between them. The germline gives CDR1 SGHDT, CDR2 YYEEEE. This CDR3 has 14 residues. The CDR3 here is CASSDWRSGNTIYF. The CDR3 DNA reads TGTGCCAGCAGCGATTGGCGCTCTGGAAACACCATATATTTT.

The chain employs TRBV4-1 and TRBJ2-1; 11 bases agree with TRBD2. Losses at the gene ends were 1 base for V and 5 bases for J; bases not matched to a gene: 4. Germline lookup yields CDR1 MGHRA and CDR2 YSYEKL. The CDR3 is 16 amino acids. DNA for the CDR3: TGCGCCAGCAGCCAAGTTGGACTAGCGGGCAACAATGAGCAGTTCTTC. It translates to CASSQVGLAGNNEQFF.

The rearrangement links TRBV28 to TRBJ1-5; 9 bases agree with TRBD1. The CDR3 consists of 16 residues. CDR1 is MDHEN, CDR2 SYDVKM, per germline. The V and J ends lost 6 bases and 6 bases, in that order; junction bases with no gene match: 12. DNA of the CDR3: TGTGCCAGCAGCCTTAACCGGGACAGGGACATTCAGCCCCAGCATTTT. Translated, it gives CASSLNRDRDIQPQHF. Looking up the rest from reference TRBV28 and TRBJ1-5 gives the full variable domain: DVKVTQSSRYLVKRTGEKVFLECVQDMDHENMFWYRQDPGLGLRLIYFSYDVKMKEKGDIPEGYSVSREKKERFSLILESASTNQTSMYLCASSLNRDRDIQPQHFGDGTRLSIL.

Only a few counts were recorded for this clonotype. The chain joins TRBV12-3 or TRBV12-4 to TRBJ1-1; 8 nucleotides align to TRBD1. Trimming cost V 3 bases and J 10 bases; bases outside gene matches: 16. This CDR3 contains 16 residues. As DNA, the CDR3 is TGTGCCAGCAGTTTTAGGCTTATCCGAACAGGGGGTAGAGCTTTCTTT. It translates to CASSFRLIRTGGRAFF.

This clonotype was picked up many times. J is TRBJ2-1 and V is TRBV29-1; 9 bases line up with TRBD2. The length of the CDR3 is 13 residues. Trimming removed 4 bases from V and 6 bases from J; junction bases left unmatched: 4. Germline CDR1 reads SQVTM; CDR2 reads ANQGSEA. CDR3 region: CSVGREGANEQFF. The DNA for the CDR3 is TGCAGCGTTGGGCGGGAGGGCGCCAATGAGCAGTTCTTC.

This clonotype was counted ten times or more. This chain connects TRBV4-3 to TRBJ1-3; 10 bases line up with TRBD1. The CDR3 is 16 amino acids. CDR1 and CDR2 from the germline V gene are LGHNA and YSLEER. V dropped 4 bases and J dropped 2; count of bases not matched to a gene: 5. The CDR3 nucleotides are TGCGCCAGCAGCCTTTCCGGGACAGGGGCTGGAAACACCATATATTTT. Translating it yields CASSLSGTGAGNTIYF.

This clonotype occurred a few times. The gene calls are TRBV20-1 and TRBJ2-3; the D gene could be TRBD1 or TRBD2 (6 bases each). This CDR3 has 11 amino acids. V was cut by 7 bases and J by 8 bases, with 13 bases left in between. In germline, CDR1 is DFQATT, CDR2 SNEGSKA (reference sequence). CDR3 in amino acids: CSVVGGGTQYF. The CDR3 DNA sequence: TGCAGTGTGGTCGGGGGCGGTACGCAGTATTTT.

This clonotype came up many times. V is TRBV2 and J is TRBJ2-2; 9 positions agree with TRBD1. The V and J ends lost 10 bases and 4 bases, in that order; junction bases with no gene match: 1. The CDR3 is made up of 12 amino acids. The germline CDR1 and CDR2 sequences are SNHLY and FYNNEI. CDR3 nucleotide sequence: TGTGCCAAGGGACAGGGCACCGGGGAGCTGTTTTTT. Translation: CAKGQGTGELFF.

This clonotype appeared many times. J is TRBJ2-1 and V is TRBV24-1; no reliable D call. V shed 3 bases and J shed 5 bases, with 13 bases lying between them. CDR1 is KGHDR and CDR2 is SFDVKD in the germline V gene. The CDR3 length is 15 residues. For the CDR3, the DNA is TGTGCCACCAGTGATGGAACCACAGAGGACAATGAGCAGTTCTTC. This sequence encodes CATSDGTTEDNEQFF.